This T cell receptor beta chain appears in the sequencing data of a study of OX40 agonist ivuxolimab in advanced cancers. This table comes from immunoSEQ multiplex PCR, and its TCRdb copy is limited to in-frame clones, with some not included. In the table there are about 36,000 clones, roughly 84% of which are singletons. V dropped 5 bases and J dropped 4; count of bases not matched to a gene: 6. Germline CDR1 is MNHEY and CDR2 is SMNVEV (reference sequence). The CDR3 is 15 amino acids. General study points: Within 6 weeks, CD4+ and CD8+ blood T cells expanded clonally at 0.1 to 3.0 mg/kg.

About this clone: Its cognate antigen is unknown.

The starting material was CD4+ or CD8+ T cells sorted from blood, obtained in a trial of the OX40 agonist ivuxolimab. The V gene is TRBV27, the J gene TRBJ1-4; 8 nucleotides match TRBD1. This TCR was recovered from an adult with an advanced solid tumor such as melanoma, head and neck, liver or kidney cancer. The CDR3 loop reads CASSPGQGNNEKLFF. The DNA for the CDR3 is TGTGCCAGCAGTCCTGGACAGGGCAATAATGAAAAACTGTTTTTT.